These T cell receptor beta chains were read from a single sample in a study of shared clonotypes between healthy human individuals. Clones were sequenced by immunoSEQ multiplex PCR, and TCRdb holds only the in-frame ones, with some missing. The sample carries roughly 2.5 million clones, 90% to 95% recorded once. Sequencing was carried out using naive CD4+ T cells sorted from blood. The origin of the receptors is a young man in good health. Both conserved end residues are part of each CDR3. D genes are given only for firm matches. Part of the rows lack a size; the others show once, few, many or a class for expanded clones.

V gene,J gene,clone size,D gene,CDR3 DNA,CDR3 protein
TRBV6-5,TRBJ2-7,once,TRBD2,TGTGCCAGCAGTTACGGCGGGGGTAGAGCCTACGAGCAGTACTTC,CASSYGGGRAYEQYF
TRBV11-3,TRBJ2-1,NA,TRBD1,TGTGCCAGCAGCGCCGGGACAGCTTACAATGAGCAGTTCTTC,CASSAGTAYNEQFF
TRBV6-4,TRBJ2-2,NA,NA,TGTGCCAGCGAACGAGAACGGAACACCGGGGAGCTGTTTTTT,CASERERNTGELFF
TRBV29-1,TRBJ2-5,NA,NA,TGCAGCGTGAACAGTATAGAGACCCAGTACTTC,CSVNSIETQYF
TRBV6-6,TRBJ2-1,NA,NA,TGTGCCAGCAGTTACGAGGTCAGGAGCTCCTACAATGAGCAGTTCTTC,CASSYEVRSSYNEQFF
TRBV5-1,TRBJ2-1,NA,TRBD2,TGCGCCAGCAGCGGGACTAGCGGGGCGTACAATGAGCAGTTCTTC,CASSGTSGAYNEQFF
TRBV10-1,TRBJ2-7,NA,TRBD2,TGCGCCAGCAGCAGATCTAGCGGGACGGCCTACGAGCAGTACTTC,CASSRSSGTAYEQYF
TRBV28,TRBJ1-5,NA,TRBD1,TGTGCCAGCACCTCGGGACAGGTGAATCAGCCCCAGCATTTT,CASTSGQVNQPQHF
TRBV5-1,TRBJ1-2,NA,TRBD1,TGCGCCAGCAGCCCGGGTGACAGGGAACGGTATGGCTACACCTTC,CASSPGDRERYGYTF
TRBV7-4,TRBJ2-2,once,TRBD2,TGTGCCAGCAGACCGAGCGGGAGCGGGGGCACCGGGGAGCTGTTTTTT,CASRPSGSGGTGELFF
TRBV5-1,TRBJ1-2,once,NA,TGCGCCAGCAGCTTGGCCGGGGACTTTAACTATGGCTACACCTTC,CASSLAGDFNYGYTF
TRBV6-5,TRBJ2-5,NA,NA,TGTGCCAGCAGTTCTGGACTGACGGGGTTAGAGACCCAGTACTTC,CASSSGLTGLETQYF
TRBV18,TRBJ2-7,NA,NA,TGTGCCAGCTCACCACCAGGACCAGGTAACTACGAGCAGTACTTC,CASSPPGPGNYEQYF
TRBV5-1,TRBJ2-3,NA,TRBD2,TGCGCCAGCAGCTTAGCGGGGTTGGGATACACAGATACGCAGTATTTT,CASSLAGLGYTDTQYF
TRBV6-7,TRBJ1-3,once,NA,TGTGCCAGCAGGTGGGGACGGGACTCTGGAAACACCATATATTTT,CASRWGRDSGNTIYF
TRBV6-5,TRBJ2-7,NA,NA,TGTGCCACCCAAAAAAGGGTGCGGAACTCCTACGAGCAGTACTTC,CATQKRVRNSYEQYF